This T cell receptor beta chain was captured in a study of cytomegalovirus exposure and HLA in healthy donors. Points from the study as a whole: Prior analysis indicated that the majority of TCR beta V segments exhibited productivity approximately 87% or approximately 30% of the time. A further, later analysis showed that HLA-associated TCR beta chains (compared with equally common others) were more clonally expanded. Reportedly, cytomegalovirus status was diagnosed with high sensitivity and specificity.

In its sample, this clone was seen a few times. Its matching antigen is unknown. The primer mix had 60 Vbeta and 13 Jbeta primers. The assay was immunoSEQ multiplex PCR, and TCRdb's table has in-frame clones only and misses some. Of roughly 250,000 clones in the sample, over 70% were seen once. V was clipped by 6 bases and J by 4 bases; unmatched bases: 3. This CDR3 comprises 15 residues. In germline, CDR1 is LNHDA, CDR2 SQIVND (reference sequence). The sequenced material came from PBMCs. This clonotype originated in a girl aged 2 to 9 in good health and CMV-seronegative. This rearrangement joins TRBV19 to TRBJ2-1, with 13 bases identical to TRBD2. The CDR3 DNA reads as TGTGCCAGTAGCTTACTAGCGGGAGGGTACAATGAGCAGTTCTTC. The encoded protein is CASSLLAGGYNEQFF.